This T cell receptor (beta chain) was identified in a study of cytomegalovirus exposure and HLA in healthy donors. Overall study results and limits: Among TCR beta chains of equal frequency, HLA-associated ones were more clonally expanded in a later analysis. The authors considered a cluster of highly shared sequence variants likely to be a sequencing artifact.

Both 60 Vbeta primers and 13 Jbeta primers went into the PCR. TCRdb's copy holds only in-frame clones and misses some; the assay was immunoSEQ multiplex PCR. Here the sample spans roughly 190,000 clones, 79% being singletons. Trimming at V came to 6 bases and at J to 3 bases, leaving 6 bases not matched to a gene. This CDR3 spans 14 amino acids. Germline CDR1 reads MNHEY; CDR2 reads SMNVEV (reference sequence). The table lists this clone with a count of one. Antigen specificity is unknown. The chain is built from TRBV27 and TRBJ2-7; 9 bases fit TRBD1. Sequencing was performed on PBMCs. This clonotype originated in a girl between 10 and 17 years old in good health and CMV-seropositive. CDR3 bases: TGTGCCAGCAGCCGCGGGACAGGGTACTACGAGCAGTACTTC. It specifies CASSRGTGYYEQYF.